Shown below are 10 T cell receptor beta chains from a single sample sequenced in a study of neoadjuvant anti-PD-1 for oral cavity cancer. Assay: immunoSEQ multiplex PCR; the TCRdb copy retains only in-frame clones and omits some. The data show about 16,000 clones, approximately 64% seen once. Sequences were derived from PBMCs, sampled before nivolumab (anti-PD-1) treatment. Source of these receptors: a person aged 35 to 85 with oral cavity squamous cell carcinoma.

V usage is TRBV30 and J usage is TRBJ2-7; the match to TRBD1 covers 10 bases. Germline assignment: CDR1 GTSNPN and CDR2 SVGIG (reference sequence). V dropped 5 bases and J dropped 3; count of bases not matched to a gene: 4. This CDR3 has 13 amino acids. The CDR3 sequence is CAWAGTGVYEQYF. The DNA of the CDR3 is TGTGCCTGGGCCGGGACAGGGGTCTACGAGCAGTACTTC.

V and J are TRBV11-2 and TRBJ2-2, with D hard to call. V lost 1 base, J lost 2 bases, and 5 bases lay in between. Germline CDR1 reads SGHAT; CDR2 reads FQNNGV. There are 14 residues in the CDR3. The CDR3 DNA follows: TGTGCCAGCAGCTTAGGGCATAACACCGGGGAGCTGTTTTTT. Translating it yields CASSLGHNTGELFF.

The V call is TRBV29-1, the J call TRBJ2-2; D remains unclear. The CDR3 has 12 amino acids. Per the germline V gene, CDR1 is SQVTM and CDR2 is ANQGSEA. V dropped 4 bases and J dropped 6 bases, with 9 bases sitting between them. The CDR3 bases are TGCAGCGTTGCCCAGCCTGCCGGGGAGCTGTTTTTT. Encoded protein: CSVAQPAGELFF.

This clone was counted a few times. J is TRBJ1-5 and V is TRBV30; possibly TRBD1 for D (6 bases). Germline-derived CDR1 and CDR2 are GTSNPN and SVGIG (reference sequence). Trimming left V 2 bases short and J 7 bases short, with 12 bases between. The CDR3 extends over 13 amino acids. The CDR3 nucleotides are TGTGCCTGGAGTCCCTCCGGGGGCCAGCCCCAGCATTTT. The encoded protein is CAWSPSGGQPQHF.

The chain carries TRBV25-1 and TRBJ2-2; D is unresolved. CDR1 is MGHDK and CDR2 is SYGVNS in the germline V gene. V lost 7 bases, J lost 2 bases, and 11 bases lay in between. The CDR3 spans 14 residues. The CDR3 nucleotides read TGTGCCAGCAAGGGTTGGGCCAACACCGGGGAGCTGTTTTTT. As protein: CASKGWANTGELFF.

The chain joins TRBV2 to TRBJ2-1, with 13 bases fitting TRBD2. The germline CDR1 and CDR2 sequences are SNHLY and FYNNEI. V gave up 6 bases and J gave up 6 bases; unmatched junction bases: 5. The CDR3 totals 15 residues. CDR3 nucleotides: TGTGCCAGCAGGCGTACTAGCGGGGGGGCCAATGAGCAGTTCTTC. This translates into CASRRTSGGANEQFF.

This clone was detected once. The chain links TRBV5-1 to TRBJ2-7, with 14 bases identical to TRBD2. Germline CDR1 reads SGHRS; CDR2 reads YFSETQ. The V gene end was trimmed by 3 bases and the J gene end by 3 bases; junction bases not matched to a gene: 5. There are 16 residues in the CDR3. CDR3 in DNA: TGCGCCAGCAGCTCAGGACTAGCGGGAGGCAACTACGAGCAGTACTTC. Residues: CASSSGLAGGNYEQYF.

This clone was seen a few times. The chain joins TRBV6-6 to TRBJ2-2, with D possibly being TRBD1 (5 bases). Trimming left V 2 bases short and J 6 bases short, with 10 bases between. The CDR3 runs 14 residues. Germline CDR1 reads MNHNY; CDR2 reads SVGAGI (reference sequence). The CDR3 is CASSYPGNAGELFF. CDR3 nucleotide sequence: TGTGCCAGCAGTTACCCAGGGAATGCCGGGGAGCTGTTTTTT.

The genes are TRBV28 and TRBJ1-2, with D possibly matching TRBD1 (6 bases). Trimming cost V 6 bases and J 3 bases, with 11 bases left between them. Germline-derived CDR1 and CDR2 are MDHEN and SYDVKM. The CDR3 runs 13 residues. The CDR3 DNA follows: TGTGCCAGCAGGTTACAGGGTGACTATGGCTACACCTTC. It encodes CASRLQGDYGYTF.

The rearrangement links TRBV2 to TRBJ2-1; TRBD2 is a possible D gene (5 bases). Germline V lookup: CDR1 SNHLY, CDR2 FYNNEI. The CDR3 has 12 residues. The V end was cut by 2 bases, the J end by 10 bases, with 9 bases between. In DNA form, the CDR3 reads TGTGCCAGCAGTGAACGCGGGCTAGAGCAGTTCTTC. Translated, it gives CASSERGLEQFF.